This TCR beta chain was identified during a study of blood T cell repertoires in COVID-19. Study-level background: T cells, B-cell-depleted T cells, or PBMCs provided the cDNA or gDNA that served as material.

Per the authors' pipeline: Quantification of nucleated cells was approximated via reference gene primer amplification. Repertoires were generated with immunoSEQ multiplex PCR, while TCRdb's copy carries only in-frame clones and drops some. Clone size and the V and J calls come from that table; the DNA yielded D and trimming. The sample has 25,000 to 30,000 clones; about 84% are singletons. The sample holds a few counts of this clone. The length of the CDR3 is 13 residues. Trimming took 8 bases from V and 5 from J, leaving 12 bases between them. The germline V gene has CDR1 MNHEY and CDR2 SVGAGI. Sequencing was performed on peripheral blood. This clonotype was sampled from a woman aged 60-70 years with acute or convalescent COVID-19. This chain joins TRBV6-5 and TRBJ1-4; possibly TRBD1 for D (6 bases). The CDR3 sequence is CASGGHQNEKLFF. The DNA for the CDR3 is TGTGCCAGCGGGGGACACCAAAATGAAAAACTGTTTTTT.